This is a list of T cell receptor beta chains from one sample in a study of blood T cell repertoires in COVID-19. The assay was immunoSEQ multiplex PCR, and TCRdb's table has in-frame clones only and misses some. The repertoire holds roughly 280,000 clones, around 87% seen once, with roughly 5% in the top ten. Sequencing was done on a sample of peripheral blood. Receptor source: an older woman with COVID-19, enrolled during active disease. Both conserved end residues are part of each CDR3.

V: TRBV19
CDR3: CASSIGGGAYEQYF

V: TRBV6-5
CDR3: CASSRGSNQPQHF

V: TRBV7-2
CDR3: CASSLRFTSGRSDTQYF

V: TRBV25-1
CDR3: CASSPTGTGNTGELFF

V: TRBV25-1
CDR3: CASSEYRGFDYGYTF

V: TRBV6-6
CDR3: CASSRRGGRGYTF

V: TRBV4-2
CDR3: CASSQAGNTDTQYF

V: TRBV5-4
CDR3: CASSDPSVPSSYNEQFF

V: TRBV21-1
CDR3: CASSKLTYDRGYGELFF

V: TRBV7-8
CDR3: CASSSGGEGLRGQYF

V: TRBV7-8
CDR3: CASSRDSNGYTF

V: TRBV24-1
CDR3: CATRRLASEQFF

V: TRBV2
CDR3: CASSLHIMNTEAFF

V: TRBV27
CDR3: CASSLRGQTNSPLHF

V: TRBV2
CDR3: CASSERGAWDNQPQHF